A selection of T cell receptor beta chains follows, all from one sample in a study of CDR3 diversity in severe acne. TCRdb analysed the PCR reads with MiXCR anew, one entry per CDR3 protein. The sample records fewer than 90,000 distinct CDR3 sequences, roughly 51% being singletons. Sequenced: blood. The source is a male donor in good health, without acne. Each CDR3 is given with its conserved first and last residue. D genes are given only for firm matches. Rows give clone size only sometimes, using once, few, many, or a class for an expanded clone.

d_gene,j_gene,v_gene,abundance,CDR3nt,CDR3aa
NA,TRBJ2-7,TRBV12-3/TRBV12-4,many,TGTGCCAGCAGTTTAACAGGGTTCGAGCAGTACTTC,CASSLTGFEQYF
TRBD1,TRBJ2-2,TRBV6-5,many,TGTGCCAGCGGTTACCCGAACACCGGGACAGGGGTGGGGGAGCTGTTTTTT,CASGYPNTGTGVGELFF
TRBD2,TRBJ2-3,TRBV2,once,TGTGCCAGTAGTGGGACTAGTCAGTATTTT,CASSGTSQYF
NA,TRBJ2-5,TRBV20-1,few,TGCAGTGCTAGAGTGGGGGCTGGGTTTAGTATTCAAGAGACCCAGTACTTC,CSARVGAGFSIQETQYF
NA,TRBJ2-3,TRBV13,NA,TGTGCCAGCAGCCTACAAGTGGTAGCGGGCACAGATACGCAGTATTTT,CASSLQVVAGTDTQYF
NA,TRBJ1-1,TRBV6-2/TRBV6-3,few,TGTGCCAGCAGTTTAGGACCTAGTGAAGCTTTCTTT,CASSLGPSEAFF
TRBD1,TRBJ2-1,TRBV12-3/TRBV12-4,NA,TGTGCCAGCAGTCGAGGGACAGGGTACCTTGCAACTAATGAGCAGTTCTTC,CASSRGTGYLATNEQFF
NA,TRBJ2-5,TRBV7-3,NA,TGTGCCAGCAGCCAACAGGGAGGTAGTGGGACCCAGTACTTC,CASSQQGGSGTQYF
NA,TRBJ1-2,TRBV7-6,once,TGTGCCAGCAGCCTATTCCCCGGGACTAGCGGTTACACCTTC,CASSLFPGTSGYTF
NA,TRBJ2-7,TRBV9,few,TGTGCCAGCAGCCCCCACAGCTCCTACGAGCAGTACTTC,CASSPHSSYEQYF
NA,TRBJ1-5,TRBV20-1,NA,TGCAGTGCTAGAGGTGGACTGGTCAATCAGCCCCAGCATTTT,CSARGGLVNQPQHF
NA,TRBJ1-5,TRBV10-3,NA,TGTGCCAGCGGACGGTCAGATGATCAGCCCCAGCGTTTT,CASGRSDDQPQRF
NA,TRBJ1-2,TRBV9,many,TGTGCCAGCAGCAATGGACACTCTGCCTATGGCTACACCTTC,CASSNGHSAYGYTF
NA,TRBJ2-2,TRBV20-1,NA,TGCAGTGCTCGGTCCGTAAGCTCTGGGGCCGGGGAGCTGTTTTTT,CSARSVSSGAGELFF
TRBD1,TRBJ2-5,TRBV7-9,NA,TGTGCCAGCAGCTTAACAGGGGTAGAGACCCAGTACTTC,CASSLTGVETQYF
NA,TRBJ2-5,TRBV29-1,medium-sized,TGCAGCGTTACTCTAATCGGGACCGGCGAGACCCAGTACTTC,CSVTLIGTGETQYF
TRBD1,TRBJ1-3,TRBV4-1,many,TGCGCCAGCAGCCATAGGACAGGGGACTCTGGAAACACCATATATTTT,CASSHRTGDSGNTIYF
TRBD2,TRBJ2-7,TRBV10-3,NA,TGTGCCACCGAGGGGACTAGCGGGTACAACGAGCAGTACTTC,CATEGTSGYNEQYF
TRBD1,TRBJ2-1,TRBV24-1,NA,TGTGCCACCAGTGCTAAGATAGACCAGGGGGTCAATGAGCAGCTCTTC,CATSAKIDQGVNEQLF
TRBD2,TRBJ2-5,TRBV4-1,once,TGCGCCAGCAGCCAAGATGGAGGCGGGAGGGCCGAGACCCAGTACTTC,CASSQDGGGRAETQYF
NA,TRBJ1-4,TRBV20-1,NA,TGCAGTGCAACAGATATGTGGCCCGGGGCACATCTAGGGGGTAATGAAAAACTGTTTTTT,CSATDMWPGAHLGGNEKLFF
TRBD1,TRBJ1-4,TRBV20-1,many,TGCAGTGCTAGAGATTTTGGACAGGGTTCTGAAAAACTGTTTTTT,CSARDFGQGSEKLFF
NA,TRBJ2-2,TRBV7-3,NA,TGTGCCAGCAGCTCCCCATCGTCCCGGGAGCTGTTTTTT,CASSSPSSRELFF
NA,TRBJ1-5,TRBV5-1,NA,TGTGCCAGCAGCCAAATTGGGAGCAATCAGCCCCAGCATTTT,CASSQIGSNQPQHF
TRBD1,TRBJ2-7,TRBV11-2,few,TGTGCCAGCAGCTCCGCCGGGACAGGCACCTACGAGCAGTACTTC,CASSSAGTGTYEQYF
TRBD1,TRBJ2-1,TRBV5-1,NA,TGCGCCAGCAGCGGCACAGGGGGGTCCTACGAGCAGTTCTTC,CASSGTGGSYEQFF
NA,TRBJ2-3,TRBV6-6,NA,TGTGCCAGCAGTTACCTCGGGGGTTCCACAGATACGCAGTATTTT,CASSYLGGSTDTQYF
TRBD2,TRBJ2-3,TRBV13,NA,TGTGCCAGCAGCTTAGGCCAGGCTAGCGGGGGGGACACAGATACGCAGTATTTT,CASSLGQASGGDTDTQYF
NA,TRBJ1-1,TRBV24-1,NA,TGTGCCACCAGTCGGGCCGGACACTGGAACACTGAAGCTTTCTTT,CATSRAGHWNTEAFF
NA,TRBJ2-2,TRBV9,few,TGTGCCAGCAGCACCGGGGAGCTGTTTTTT,CASSTGELFF
TRBD1,TRBJ1-6,TRBV7-6,NA,TGTGCCGTTCGAAAGGGGACAGGCAATTCACCCCTCCACTTT,CAVRKGTGNSPLHF
TRBD1,TRBJ2-5,TRBV15,NA,TGTGCCACCAGCAAGGTGACAGGGGCGGGGCCAGAGACCCAGTACTTC,CATSKVTGAGPETQYF
TRBD1,TRBJ1-1,TRBV5-1,many,TGCGCCAGCAGCTCCCAGGGACAGGGGGCTCGCGACACTGAAGCTTTCTTT,CASSSQGQGARDTEAFF
NA,TRBJ1-3,TRBV7-2,NA,TGTGCCAGCAGCTTCCAGGTGGAGGACACCATATATTTT,CASSFQVEDTIYF
TRBD1,TRBJ1-6,TRBV5-4,NA,TGTGCCAGCAGCTATACCGGGACAGAAAATTCACCCCTCCACTTT,CASSYTGTENSPLHF
TRBD1,TRBJ1-5,TRBV29-1,NA,TGCAGCGCGACAGGGGACGGCAATCAGCCCCAGCATTTT,CSATGDGNQPQHF
NA,TRBJ2-2,TRBV7-2,NA,TGTGCCAGCCAACCTTGGCGGACCGGGGAGCTGTTTTTT,CASQPWRTGELFF
TRBD2,TRBJ2-5,TRBV29-1,once,TGCAGCGTTGTCCGTAGCGGGAGGGCCGGAGAGACCCAGTACTTC,CSVVRSGRAGETQYF
NA,TRBJ1-2,TRBV13,NA,TGTGCCAGCAGCTTAGGAAGCCTCGGGCTTGGCTACACCTTC,CASSLGSLGLGYTF
NA,TRBJ2-2,TRBV6-5,few,TGTGCCAGCAGTGAGGTGCGGAACACCGGGGAGCTGTTTTTT,CASSEVRNTGELFF
NA,TRBJ2-5,TRBV11-2,NA,TGTGCCAGCAGCCCGGGTACCCTCGGGGAGACCCAGTACTTC,CASSPGTLGETQYF
NA,TRBJ1-1,TRBV5-1,NA,TGCGCCAGCAGCTTGGGAAGGGAATCTGAAGCTTTCTTT,CASSLGRESEAFF
TRBD2,TRBJ2-5,TRBV27,many,TGTGCCAGCAGCCCAAGTAGCCCCAGCGGGAGTAGGGAGACCCAGTACTTC,CASSPSSPSGSRETQYF
NA,TRBJ2-5,TRBV11-2,NA,TGTGCCAGCAGCTCGCGGGTGGCTAGCGAGGGCAAGGCCCAGTACTTC,CASSSRVASEGKAQYF
NA,TRBJ1-5,TRBV2,NA,TGTGCCAGCAGCGTCAGACGGAACAATCAGCCCCAGCATTTT,CASSVRRNNQPQHF
TRBD1,TRBJ2-7,TRBV12-3/TRBV12-4,NA,TGTGCCAGCGTTCAGGGACAGGGAGTTTACGAGCAGTACTTC,CASVQGQGVYEQYF
NA,TRBJ2-1,TRBV7-9,NA,TGTGCCAGCAGCCCCCGGGGGATAGTATACGAGCAGTTCTTC,CASSPRGIVYEQFF
NA,TRBJ2-3,TRBV5-1,many,TGCGCCAGCAGCCTATCCGTGGCAGATACGCAGTATTTT,CASSLSVADTQYF
NA,TRBJ2-5,TRBV2,few,TGTGCCACCGAGGACTGGAAAGAGACCCAGTACTTC,CATEDWKETQYF
TRBD2,TRBJ2-2,TRBV29-1,many,TGCAGCGCTGTAGCGGGAGGTAGCACCGGGGAGCTGTTTTTT,CSAVAGGSTGELFF
TRBD1,TRBJ1-2,TRBV7-2,NA,TGTGCCAGCAGCTCAGAACAGGGGACGTGGGGACGTGGCTACACCTTC,CASSSEQGTWGRGYTF
NA,TRBJ2-3,TRBV12-3/TRBV12-4,NA,TGTGCCAGCTCCCTTGCCAGGGCAGCAGATACGCAGTATTTT,CASSLARAADTQYF
NA,TRBJ2-7,TRBV19,NA,TGTGCCAGTAGTATAGGGAGTTTGAGCACCGGGGAGCTGTACTTC,CASSIGSLSTGELYF
TRBD1,TRBJ1-2,TRBV20-1,few,TGCAGTGCTAGCGGGGGGCCCGGACAGGTTGGCTACACCTTC,CSASGGPGQVGYTF
NA,TRBJ1-2,TRBV24-1,NA,TGTGCCACCAGTGAGCCGGGCTCAGCCTATGGCTACACCTTC,CATSEPGSAYGYTF